This TCR beta chain derives from a study of CD8 T cells in Susac syndrome. With random hexamers, 0.5 to 1 ug RNA was reverse transcribed. TCRdb reprocessed the immunoSEQ multiplex PCR reads with MiXCR, giving one entry per CDR3 protein. The sample has roughly 150,000 distinct CDR3 sequences, 90% to 95% seen once. The clonotype was recovered from a human donor with Susac syndrome. Sample: CD4+ T cells from PBMCs.

The CDR3 loop reads CASSQVVPTSTQYF. As DNA, the CDR3 is TGTGCCAGCAGCCAAGTAGTCCCCACAAGCACGCAGTATTTT. The gene calls are TRBV14 and TRBJ2-3; no reliable D call. The CDR3 contains 14 residues. Germline CDR1 SGHDN, CDR2 FVKESK. Trimming stripped 1 base from V and 9 bases from J, with 14 bases between.